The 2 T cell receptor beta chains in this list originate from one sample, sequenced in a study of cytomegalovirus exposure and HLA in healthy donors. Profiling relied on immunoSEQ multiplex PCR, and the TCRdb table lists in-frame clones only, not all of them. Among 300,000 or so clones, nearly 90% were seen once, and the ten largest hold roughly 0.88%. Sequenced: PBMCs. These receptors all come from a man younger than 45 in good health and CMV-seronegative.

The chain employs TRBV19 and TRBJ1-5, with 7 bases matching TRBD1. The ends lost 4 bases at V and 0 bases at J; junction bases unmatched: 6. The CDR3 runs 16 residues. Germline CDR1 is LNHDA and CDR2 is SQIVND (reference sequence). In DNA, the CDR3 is TGTGCCAGTAGTACGGGACAGCGTTATAGCAATCAGCCCCAGCATTTT. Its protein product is CASSTGQRYSNQPQHF.

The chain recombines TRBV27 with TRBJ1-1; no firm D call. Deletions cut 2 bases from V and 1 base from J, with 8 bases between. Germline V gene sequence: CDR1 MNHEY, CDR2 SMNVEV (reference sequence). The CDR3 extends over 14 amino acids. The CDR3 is CASSLAAANTEAFF. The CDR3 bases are TGTGCCAGCAGTTTAGCGGCAGCGAACACTGAAGCTTTCTTT.